This note documents a single T cell receptor (beta chain) sequence. Sequencing was performed with immunoSEQ multiplex PCR; in TCRdb, only in-frame clones are kept and a portion is missing. Of more than 150,000 clones listed, 94% are singletons. Seattle-derived patients entered the study during active infection and were followed longitudinally. The CDR3 runs to 13 residues. V was trimmed by 6 bases and J by 4 bases, leaving 12 bases between them. CDR1 MNHEY and CDR2 SVGAGI come from the germline V gene. These data originate in a study of blood T cell repertoires in COVID-19. Across the whole study: Specimens from acute and convalescent COVID-19 originated in the United States, Italy and Spain. PBMCs, B-cell-depleted T cells, or T cells provided the cDNA or gDNA that made up the material.

The origin of this receptor is a man in his thirties or forties with COVID-19, enrolled during active disease. The chain is built from TRBV6-5 and TRBJ1-1; D perhaps matches TRBD1 (6 bases). Sequenced input: peripheral blood. CDR3 loop: CASRGGHSTEAFF. The CDR3 DNA reads TGTGCCAGCAGGGGGGGGCATAGCACTGAAGCTTTCTTT.